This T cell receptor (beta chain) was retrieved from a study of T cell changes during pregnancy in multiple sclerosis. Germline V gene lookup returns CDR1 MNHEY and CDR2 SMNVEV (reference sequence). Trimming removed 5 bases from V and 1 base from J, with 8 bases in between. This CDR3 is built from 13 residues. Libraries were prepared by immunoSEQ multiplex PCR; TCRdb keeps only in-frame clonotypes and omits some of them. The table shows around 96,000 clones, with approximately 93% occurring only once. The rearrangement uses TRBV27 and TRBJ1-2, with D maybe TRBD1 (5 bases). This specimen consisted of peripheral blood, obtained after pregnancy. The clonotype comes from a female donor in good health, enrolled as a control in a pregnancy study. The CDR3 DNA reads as TGTGCCAGCAGTCTGCAGGGTAACTATGGCTACACCTTC. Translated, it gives CASSLQGNYGYTF.